This entry concerns a single TCR beta chain. Its antigen is as yet unknown. This sample is drawn from a study of cytomegalovirus exposure and HLA in healthy donors. Looking at the study overall: Drawn from HLA-typed donors, about 82 million unique TCRs were held in an early data release. General study findings and limits: Exclusion as indistinguishable affected some V segments, including TRBV6-2 and TRBV6-3. The classifier reportedly diagnosed cytomegalovirus status with high specificity and sensitivity.

60 Vbeta and 13 Jbeta primers were used in PCR. Repertoires were generated with immunoSEQ multiplex PCR, while TCRdb's copy carries only in-frame clones and drops some. The table has roughly 57,000 clones, approximately 84% seen once. Germline V gene lookup returns CDR1 GTSNPN and CDR2 SVGIG (reference sequence). Losses at the gene ends were 0 bases for V and 8 bases for J; bases not matched to a gene: 7. The CDR3 length is 16 residues. The source is a man aged 50 or older in good health and CMV-seronegative. The source material was PBMCs. This rearrangement joins TRBV30 to TRBJ1-6; 10 bases map to TRBD1. In DNA form, the CDR3 reads TGTGCCTGGAGTGTAAACCTGGGACAGGGGTATTCACCCCTCCACTTT. Translation: CAWSVNLGQGYSPLHF.